This TCR beta chain was observed in a study of lymphopenia after photon versus proton radiotherapy. Overall study results and limits: Post-nadir TCR diversity decline inversely tracked overall survival among those who died. Survival link was tested only in deceased patients; proton benefit remains a possibility. Proton therapy kept repertoires fairly stable, unlike photons, which gained effector/memory cells.

Germline CDR1 reads MGHRA; CDR2 reads YSYEKL. V shed 5 bases, J shed 1 base, and the junction held 11 bases outside the gene matches. The CDR3 has 16 amino acids. A note on this clone: The antigen is unknown.

Sequencing was performed with immunoSEQ multiplex PCR; in TCRdb, only in-frame clones are kept and a portion is missing. This repertoire shows tens of thousands of clones, about 86% found once; its top ten account for around 47%. This TCR came from a woman aged 60-70 years with cholangiocarcinoma. Some clones in this sample may be carry-over from other donors' samples. The chain joins TRBV4-1 to TRBJ2-7, with TRBD2 matching 7 bases. Specimen: peripheral blood, collected from a patient treated with proton-based radiotherapy. CDR3 coding DNA: TGCGCCAGCAGCTCCGGGGGTAGCGGGCGTTCCTACGAGCAGTACTTC. It specifies CASSSGGSGRSYEQYF.